Listed below are T cell receptor beta chains from one sample, sequenced in a study of blood T cells in healthy people across ages. TCRdb itself ran the 5' RACE reads through MiXCR, one entry per CDR3 protein. Altogether more than 1.4 million distinct CDR3 sequences are present, about 40% being singletons, with the ten largest covering 7% to 9%. Sequenced sample: blood. All receptors derive from a woman younger than 35 in good health. The CDR3 runs from the conserved cysteine through the conserved F or W. Rows give clone size only sometimes, using once, few, many, or a class for an expanded clone.

size: NA; J: TRBJ2-1; V: TRBV11-1; CDR3: CASSLGGSINEQFF
size: few; J: TRBJ2-3; V: TRBV20-1; CDR3: CSANSGWDTQYF
size: NA; J: TRBJ2-7; V: TRBV4-1; CDR3: CASSQVYQSTGGMSYEQYF
size: NA; J: TRBJ2-1; V: TRBV12-5; CDR3: CACRRDYNEQFF
size: NA; J: TRBJ2-1; V: TRBV5-1; CDR3: CASSLWGLAAYNEQFF
size: NA; J: TRBJ2-7; V: TRBV3-1; CDR3: CASSFRGGGYEQYF
size: many; J: TRBJ2-3; V: TRBV20-1; CDR3: CSAPSGDGPTDTQYF
size: NA; J: TRBJ2-7; V: TRBV3-1; CDR3: CASSHRDRDYEQYF
size: NA; J: TRBJ2-1; V: TRBV7-9; CDR3: CASSSQGGSTYNEQFF
size: NA; J: TRBJ2-1; V: TRBV6-5; CDR3: CASTYLGEQFF
size: NA; J: TRBJ2-7; V: TRBV6-5; CDR3: CASSYWTDSYEQYF
size: NA; J: TRBJ1-1; V: TRBV29-1; CDR3: CGVEPGGKGTEAFF
size: few; J: TRBJ2-1; V: TRBV12-5; CDR3: CASGLGYNEQFF
size: NA; J: TRBJ2-2; V: TRBV20-1; CDR3: CSARPGLVGGELFF
size: NA; J: TRBJ2-3; V: TRBV20-1; CDR3: CSARDFAGTDTQYF
size: NA; J: TRBJ2-1; V: TRBV7-8; CDR3: CASRWGTHEQFF
size: few; J: TRBJ1-6; V: TRBV27; CDR3: CASSEEGGSPLHF
size: NA; J: TRBJ2-5; V: TRBV6-1; CDR3: CASSEQTGLQETQYF
size: NA; J: TRBJ1-5; V: TRBV27; CDR3: CASILGVGTGSNQPQHF